This T cell receptor (beta chain) was documented in a study of T cells in localized non-small cell lung cancer. CDR3 size: 15 residues. Germline V gives CDR1 SGHNT, CDR2 YENEEA. J was trimmed by 6 bases and V by 5 bases; bases with no gene match: 8. Sequencing used immunoSEQ multiplex PCR; TCRdb keeps in-frame clones, though not all of them. The sample lists around 50,000 clones; about 83% were seen once. Specimen: peripheral blood, collected before any cancer treatment. The chain recombines TRBV11-3 with TRBJ2-2, with TRBD1 matching over 8 bases. The origin of this receptor is a female donor older than 55 with stage II squamous cell lung carcinoma. CDR3 DNA sequence: TGTGCCAGCAGCACAACAGGGGGATGGGCCGGGGAGCTGTTTTTT. Translating it yields CASSTTGGWAGELFF.